A selection of T cell receptor beta chains follows, all from one sample in a study of cytomegalovirus exposure and HLA in healthy donors. TCRdb's table, derived via immunoSEQ multiplex PCR, lists solely in-frame clones and lacks some. The sample has 60,000 to 65,000 clones. Sample: PBMCs. These TCRs come from a man aged 30 to 45 in good health and CMV-seropositive. Both conserved end residues are part of each CDR3. D genes are given only for firm matches.

j_gene: TRBJ2-1; v_gene: TRBV5-6; d_gene: TRBD1; CDR3aa: CASSLPGQGDNEQFF; CDR3nt: TGTGCCAGCAGCTTGCCCGGACAGGGGGACAATGAGCAGTTCTTC
j_gene: TRBJ2-3; v_gene: TRBV19; d_gene: TRBD1; CDR3aa: CASRGQGLTGTDKQYF; CDR3nt: TGTGCCAGCAGGGGGCAGGGCTTAACGGGCACAGATAAGCAGTATTTT
j_gene: TRBJ2-1; v_gene: TRBV6-1; d_gene: TRBD2; CDR3aa: CASEISGTWQFF; CDR3nt: TGTGCCAGCGAAATTAGCGGGACATGGCAGTTCTTC
j_gene: TRBJ2-1; v_gene: TRBV6-1; d_gene: NA; CDR3aa: CASQRELDNEQFF; CDR3nt: TGTGCCAGCCAACGGGAACTTGACAATGAGCAGTTCTTC
j_gene: TRBJ2-2; v_gene: TRBV6-5; d_gene: TRBD1; CDR3aa: CASSYTRTGGGGELFF; CDR3nt: TGTGCCAGCAGTTACACACGGACAGGGGGCGGCGGGGAGCTGTTTTTT
j_gene: TRBJ2-1; v_gene: TRBV7-7; d_gene: TRBD2; CDR3aa: CASSSGTSGTNEQFF; CDR3nt: TGTGCTAGCAGCTCAGGGACTAGCGGGACCAATGAGCAGTTCTTC
j_gene: TRBJ1-2; v_gene: TRBV5-6; d_gene: TRBD1; CDR3aa: CASSLRTGSANYGYTF; CDR3nt: TGTGCCAGCAGCCTCAGGACAGGTTCAGCTAACTATGGCTACACCTTC
j_gene: TRBJ1-2; v_gene: TRBV7-2; d_gene: NA; CDR3aa: CASSFQGTYGYTF; CDR3nt: TGTGCCAGCAGCTTCCAGGGGACCTATGGCTACACCTTC
j_gene: TRBJ1-3; v_gene: TRBV28; d_gene: NA; CDR3aa: CASSEQGFGNNIYF; CDR3nt: TGTGCCAGCAGTGAACAGGGTTTTGGAAACAACATATATTTT
j_gene: TRBJ2-3; v_gene: TRBV29-1; d_gene: TRBD2; CDR3aa: CSVEGGAGGGTDTQYF; CDR3nt: TGCAGCGTTGAAGGTGGAGCGGGGGGAGGGACAGATACGCAGTATTTT
j_gene: TRBJ2-2; v_gene: TRBV7-3; d_gene: NA; CDR3aa: CASSPRGRGDTGELFF; CDR3nt: TGTGCCAGCAGCCCCCGGGGGAGGGGGGACACCGGGGAGCTGTTTTTT
j_gene: TRBJ2-1; v_gene: TRBV2; d_gene: NA; CDR3aa: CASSAVYNEQFF; CDR3nt: TGTGCCAGCAGTGCTGTTTACAATGAGCAGTTCTTC
j_gene: TRBJ2-5; v_gene: TRBV5-1; d_gene: TRBD2; CDR3aa: CASSKGGTSGGDQETQYF; CDR3nt: TGCGCCAGCAGCAAGGGTGGGACTAGCGGGGGGGACCAAGAGACCCAGTACTTC
j_gene: TRBJ1-2; v_gene: TRBV6-6; d_gene: TRBD1; CDR3aa: CASTLGQNYGYTF; CDR3nt: TGTGCCAGCACCCTGGGACAGAACTATGGCTACACCTTC
j_gene: TRBJ2-1; v_gene: TRBV11-2; d_gene: TRBD2; CDR3aa: CASSLVRGGLKNEQFF; CDR3nt: TGTGCCAGCAGCTTAGTACGGGGGGGCTTAAAGAATGAGCAGTTCTTC
j_gene: TRBJ2-6; v_gene: TRBV25-1; d_gene: NA; CDR3aa: CASSDQGTGANVLTF; CDR3nt: TGTGCCAGCAGTGACCAGGGGACCGGGGCCAACGTCCTGACTTTC
j_gene: TRBJ2-7; v_gene: TRBV27; d_gene: TRBD2; CDR3aa: CASSPLAGGRPYEQYF; CDR3nt: TGTGCCAGCAGTCCCTTAGCGGGAGGGCGTCCCTACGAGCAGTACTTC
j_gene: TRBJ2-1; v_gene: TRBV11-3; d_gene: TRBD2; CDR3aa: CATRLAGGHEQFF; CDR3nt: TGTGCCACTCGACTAGCGGGAGGACATGAGCAGTTCTTC
j_gene: TRBJ2-7; v_gene: TRBV30; d_gene: TRBD1; CDR3aa: CAGQGDYEQYF; CDR3nt: TGTGCCGGTCAGGGGGACTACGAGCAGTACTTC
j_gene: TRBJ2-7; v_gene: TRBV11-2; d_gene: TRBD1; CDR3aa: CASSLAPGAGGRYEQYF; CDR3nt: TGTGCCAGCAGCTTAGCCCCCGGGGCAGGGGGCCGCTACGAGCAGTACTTC
j_gene: TRBJ2-1; v_gene: TRBV4-1; d_gene: NA; CDR3aa: CASSQDPQASYNEQFF; CDR3nt: TGCGCCAGCAGCCAAGATCCCCAGGCCTCCTACAATGAGCAGTTCTTC
j_gene: TRBJ1-2; v_gene: TRBV10-1; d_gene: TRBD1; CDR3aa: CASSNGQGGYGYTF; CDR3nt: TGCGCCAGCAGTAATGGACAGGGGGGATATGGCTACACCTTC
j_gene: TRBJ2-3; v_gene: TRBV30; d_gene: TRBD2; CDR3aa: CAWSVRAGLAVPASTDTQYF; CDR3nt: TGTGCCTGGAGTGTACGGGCGGGACTAGCGGTCCCTGCTAGCACAGATACGCAGTATTTT
j_gene: TRBJ2-7; v_gene: TRBV18; d_gene: NA; CDR3aa: CASSSTRDSQAYEQYF; CDR3nt: TGTGCCAGCTCATCCACGCGGGACAGCCAAGCCTACGAGCAGTACTTC
j_gene: TRBJ2-3; v_gene: TRBV6-4; d_gene: TRBD2; CDR3aa: CASSESGGATDTQYF; CDR3nt: TGTGCCAGCAGTGAAAGCGGGGGGGCGACAGATACGCAGTATTTT
j_gene: TRBJ2-1; v_gene: TRBV4-2; d_gene: NA; CDR3aa: CASSQDKGGANEQFF; CDR3nt: TGTGCCAGCAGCCAAGACAAAGGGGGGGCCAATGAGCAGTTCTTC
j_gene: TRBJ1-1; v_gene: TRBV6-4; d_gene: NA; CDR3aa: CASSDQGSTEAFF; CDR3nt: TGTGCCAGCAGTGATCAGGGTTCCACTGAAGCTTTCTTT
j_gene: TRBJ2-3; v_gene: TRBV7-9; d_gene: TRBD1; CDR3aa: CASSDRGTDTQYF; CDR3nt: TGTGCCAGCAGCGACAGGGGCACAGATACGCAGTATTTT
j_gene: TRBJ1-4; v_gene: TRBV30; d_gene: TRBD1; CDR3aa: CAWTQGGNEKLFF; CDR3nt: TGTGCCTGGACACAGGGGGGGAATGAAAAACTGTTTTTT
j_gene: TRBJ1-4; v_gene: TRBV6-1; d_gene: TRBD1; CDR3aa: CASAKGQGYEKLFF; CDR3nt: TGTGCCAGCGCCAAGGGACAGGGGTATGAAAAACTGTTTTTT
j_gene: TRBJ1-2; v_gene: TRBV5-1; d_gene: NA; CDR3aa: CASSVWADQAGNYGYTF; CDR3nt: TGCGCCAGCAGCGTGTGGGCAGACCAAGCGGGGAACTATGGCTACACCTTC
j_gene: TRBJ1-1; v_gene: TRBV7-9; d_gene: NA; CDR3aa: CASSLAGGVSAEAFF; CDR3nt: TGTGCCAGCAGCTTAGCGGGCGGGGTGTCAGCTGAAGCTTTCTTT
j_gene: TRBJ2-1; v_gene: TRBV30; d_gene: NA; CDR3aa: CAWSVRNRDNEQFF; CDR3nt: TGTGCCTGGAGTGTGAGGAACAGGGACAATGAGCAGTTCTTC
j_gene: TRBJ2-3; v_gene: TRBV6-1; d_gene: NA; CDR3aa: CASSDGVPTDTQYF; CDR3nt: TGTGCCAGCAGTGACGGAGTCCCCACAGATACGCAGTATTTT
j_gene: TRBJ1-1; v_gene: TRBV10-2; d_gene: TRBD1; CDR3aa: CASRDRGGNTEAFF; CDR3nt: TGCGCCAGCAGGGACAGGGGAGGGAACACTGAAGCTTTCTTT
j_gene: TRBJ2-1; v_gene: TRBV30; d_gene: NA; CDR3aa: CAWSVQFQGGFYNEQFF; CDR3nt: TGTGCCTGGAGTGTACAGTTCCAGGGCGGTTTCTACAATGAGCAGTTCTTC
j_gene: TRBJ1-4; v_gene: TRBV11-2; d_gene: NA; CDR3aa: CASSPPYGGGCMEKLFF; CDR3nt: TGTGCCAGCAGCCCCCCCTATGGGGGCGGTTGTATGGAAAAACTGTTTTTT
j_gene: TRBJ2-1; v_gene: TRBV30; d_gene: TRBD2; CDR3aa: CASLGGTSGDNEQFF; CDR3nt: TGTGCCTCGTTGGGAGGGACTAGCGGTGACAATGAGCAGTTCTTC
j_gene: TRBJ2-3; v_gene: TRBV7-3; d_gene: TRBD2; CDR3aa: CASSPSGGADTQYF; CDR3nt: TGTGCCAGCAGCCCTAGCGGGGGGGCAGATACGCAGTATTTT
j_gene: TRBJ1-6; v_gene: TRBV10-2; d_gene: TRBD1; CDR3aa: CASSVRQGTPLHF; CDR3nt: TGCGCCAGCAGTGTACGACAGGGAACACCCCTCCACTTT
j_gene: TRBJ2-7; v_gene: TRBV6-1; d_gene: NA; CDR3aa: CASWYGTLTSHEQYF; CDR3nt: TGTGCCAGCTGGTATGGGACACTGACCTCCCACGAGCAGTACTTC
j_gene: TRBJ1-1; v_gene: TRBV6-5; d_gene: NA; CDR3aa: CASSDIPRDTEAFF; CDR3nt: TGTGCCAGCAGTGACATACCAAGAGACACTGAAGCTTTCTTT
j_gene: TRBJ1-4; v_gene: TRBV5-1; d_gene: NA; CDR3aa: CASSPAGELEKLFF; CDR3nt: TGCGCCAGCAGCCCTGCTGGAGAGTTAGAAAAACTGTTTTTT
j_gene: TRBJ2-7; v_gene: TRBV4-2; d_gene: NA; CDR3aa: CASSQDAGGAYEQYF; CDR3nt: TGTGCCAGCAGCCAAGACGCCGGAGGGGCCTACGAGCAGTACTTC
j_gene: TRBJ2-7; v_gene: TRBV13; d_gene: NA; CDR3aa: CASSLGGGYEQYF; CDR3nt: TGTGCCAGCAGCTTAGGGGGAGGCTACGAGCAGTACTTC
j_gene: TRBJ2-5; v_gene: TRBV7-9; d_gene: TRBD2; CDR3aa: CASSSPGLADRETQYF; CDR3nt: TGTGCCAGCAGCTCCCCGGGACTAGCGGACCGAGAGACCCAGTACTTC
j_gene: TRBJ2-5; v_gene: TRBV21-1; d_gene: NA; CDR3aa: CASSVAKRGETQYF; CDR3nt: TGTGCCAGCAGCGTGGCGAAGCGGGGAGAGACCCAGTACTTC
j_gene: TRBJ2-1; v_gene: TRBV29-1; d_gene: NA; CDR3aa: CSVMNRGSEQFF; CDR3nt: TGCAGCGTCATGAACCGGGGTAGTGAGCAGTTCTTC